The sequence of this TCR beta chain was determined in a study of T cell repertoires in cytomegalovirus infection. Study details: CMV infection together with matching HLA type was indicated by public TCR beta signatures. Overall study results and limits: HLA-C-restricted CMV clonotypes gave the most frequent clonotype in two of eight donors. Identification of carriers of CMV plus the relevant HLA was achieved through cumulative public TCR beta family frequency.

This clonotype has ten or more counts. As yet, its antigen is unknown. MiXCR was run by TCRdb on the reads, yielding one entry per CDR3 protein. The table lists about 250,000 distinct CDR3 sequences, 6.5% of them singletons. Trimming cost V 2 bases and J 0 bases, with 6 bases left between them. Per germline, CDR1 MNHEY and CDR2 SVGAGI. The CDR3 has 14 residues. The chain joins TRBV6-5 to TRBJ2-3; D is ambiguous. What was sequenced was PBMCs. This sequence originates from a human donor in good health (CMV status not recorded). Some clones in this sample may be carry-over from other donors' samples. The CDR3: CASSYEESTDTQYF. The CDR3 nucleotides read TGTGCCAGCAGTTACGAGGAGAGCACAGATACGCAGTATTTT.